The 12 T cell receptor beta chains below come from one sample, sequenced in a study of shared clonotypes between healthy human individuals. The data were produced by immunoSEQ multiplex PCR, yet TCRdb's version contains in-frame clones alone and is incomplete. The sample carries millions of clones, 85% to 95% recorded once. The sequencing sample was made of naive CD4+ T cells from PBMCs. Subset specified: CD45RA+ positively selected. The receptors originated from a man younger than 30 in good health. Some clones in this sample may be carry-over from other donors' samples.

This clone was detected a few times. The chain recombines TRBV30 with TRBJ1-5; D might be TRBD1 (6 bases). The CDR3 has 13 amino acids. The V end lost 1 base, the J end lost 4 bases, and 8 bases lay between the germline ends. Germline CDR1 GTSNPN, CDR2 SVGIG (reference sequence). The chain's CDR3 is CAWSGTANQPQHF. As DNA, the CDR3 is TGTGCCTGGAGTGGGACAGCTAATCAGCCCCAGCATTTT.

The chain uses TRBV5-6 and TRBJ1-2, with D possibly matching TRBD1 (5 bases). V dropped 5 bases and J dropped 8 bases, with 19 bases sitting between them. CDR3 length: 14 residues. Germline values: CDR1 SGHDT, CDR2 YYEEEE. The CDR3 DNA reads TGTGCCAGCAGGGGACGGGCACGATCTTGGGGCTACACCTTC. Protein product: CASRGRARSWGYTF. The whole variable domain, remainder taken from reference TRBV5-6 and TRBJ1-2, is DAGVTQSPTHLIKTRGQQVTLRCSPKSGHDTVSWYQQALGQGPQFIFQYYEEEERQRGNFPDRFSGHQFPNYSSELNVNALLLGDSALYLCASRGRARSWGYTFGSGTRLTVV.

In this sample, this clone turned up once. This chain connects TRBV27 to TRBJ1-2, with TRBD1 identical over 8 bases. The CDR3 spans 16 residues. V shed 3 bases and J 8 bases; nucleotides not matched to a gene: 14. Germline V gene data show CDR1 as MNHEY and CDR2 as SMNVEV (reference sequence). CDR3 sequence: CASSFVTPGQGGGYTF. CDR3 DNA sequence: TGTGCCAGCAGTTTCGTTACCCCCGGACAGGGAGGCGGCTACACCTTC.

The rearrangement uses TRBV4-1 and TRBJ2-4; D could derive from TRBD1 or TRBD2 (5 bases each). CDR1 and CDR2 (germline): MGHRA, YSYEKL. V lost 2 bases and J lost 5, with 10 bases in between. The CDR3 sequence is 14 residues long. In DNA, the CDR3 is TGCGCCAGCAGCCAACGAGGGGCAGAAAACATTCAGTACTTC. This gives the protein CASSQRGAENIQYF.

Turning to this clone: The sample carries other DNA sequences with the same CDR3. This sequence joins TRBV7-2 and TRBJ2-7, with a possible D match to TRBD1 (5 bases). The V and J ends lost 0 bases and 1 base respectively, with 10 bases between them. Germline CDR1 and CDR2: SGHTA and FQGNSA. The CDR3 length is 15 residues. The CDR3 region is CASSLAGAGSYEQYF. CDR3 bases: TGTGCCAGCAGCTTAGCTGGGGCCGGATCCTACGAGCAGTACTTC.

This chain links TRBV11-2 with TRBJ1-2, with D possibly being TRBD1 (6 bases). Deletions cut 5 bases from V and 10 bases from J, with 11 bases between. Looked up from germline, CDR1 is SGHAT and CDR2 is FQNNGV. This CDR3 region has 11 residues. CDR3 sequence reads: CASSLYRDYTF. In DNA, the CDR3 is TGTGCCAGCAGCCTATACAGGGACTACACCTTC.

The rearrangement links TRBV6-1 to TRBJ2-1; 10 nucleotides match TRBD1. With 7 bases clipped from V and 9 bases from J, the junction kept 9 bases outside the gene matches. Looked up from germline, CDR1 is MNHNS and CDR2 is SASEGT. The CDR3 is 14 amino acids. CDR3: CASIRDRGPGEQFF. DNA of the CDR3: TGTGCCAGCATCCGGGACAGGGGTCCCGGTGAGCAGTTCTTC.

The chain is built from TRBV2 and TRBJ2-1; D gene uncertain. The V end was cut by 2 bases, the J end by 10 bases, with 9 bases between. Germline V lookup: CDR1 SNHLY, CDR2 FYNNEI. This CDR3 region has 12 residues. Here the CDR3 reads CASSESLGEQFF. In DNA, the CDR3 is TGTGCCAGCAGTGAAAGTTTGGGCGAGCAGTTCTTC.

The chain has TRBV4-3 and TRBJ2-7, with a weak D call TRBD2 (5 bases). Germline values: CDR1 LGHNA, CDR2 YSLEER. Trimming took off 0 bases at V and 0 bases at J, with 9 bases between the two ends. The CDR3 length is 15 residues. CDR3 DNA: TGCGCCAGCAGCCAAGATCCGGGGATCTCCTACGAGCAGTACTTC. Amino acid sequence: CASSQDPGISYEQYF.

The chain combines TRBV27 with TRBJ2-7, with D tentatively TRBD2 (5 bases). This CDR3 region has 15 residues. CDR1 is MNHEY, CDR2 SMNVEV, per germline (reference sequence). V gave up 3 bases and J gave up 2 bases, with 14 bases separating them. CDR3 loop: CASSLRRPIAYEQYF. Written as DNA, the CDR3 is TGTGCCAGCAGTTTGAGGAGGCCTATTGCCTACGAGCAGTACTTC.

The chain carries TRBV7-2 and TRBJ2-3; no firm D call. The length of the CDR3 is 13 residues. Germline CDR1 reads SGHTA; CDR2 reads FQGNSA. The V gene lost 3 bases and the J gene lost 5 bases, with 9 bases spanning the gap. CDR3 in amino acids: CASSFGPGDTQYF. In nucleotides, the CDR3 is TGTGCCAGCAGCTTCGGACCGGGAGATACGCAGTATTTT.

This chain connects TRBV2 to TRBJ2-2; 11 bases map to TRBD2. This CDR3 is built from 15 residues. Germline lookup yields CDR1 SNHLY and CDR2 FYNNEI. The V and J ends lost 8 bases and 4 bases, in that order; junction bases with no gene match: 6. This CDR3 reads CASGGGLAGTGELFF. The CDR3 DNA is TGTGCCAGCGGTGGCGGACTAGCGGGCACCGGGGAGCTGTTTTTT.